The rows below give T cell receptor beta chains drawn from one sample of a study of CD8 T cells in ankylosing spondylitis. In TCRdb, the 5' RACE reads were re-called with MiXCR into one record per CDR3 protein. The sample consists of around 230,000 distinct CDR3 sequences, roughly 8.2% of them appearing once. Sequencing was carried out using blood, either unsorted or a sorted T cell fraction (not recorded which). The receptors here all came from a female donor with ankylosing spondylitis or in good health (not recorded which). Both conserved end residues are part of each CDR3. Each record gives: clone size, V gene, D gene, J gene, CDR3 DNA, CDR3 protein. D genes are given only for firm matches. Expanded clones get a size class; other rows say once, few or many, or leave the size out.

clone size: many; V gene: TRBV10-3; D gene: -; J gene: TRBJ2-5; CDR3 DNA: TGTGCCATCAGTGAGTCGACGGGGGGCCCAGAGACCCAGTACTTC; CDR3 protein: CAISESTGGPETQYF
clone size: -; V gene: TRBV5-1; D gene: -; J gene: TRBJ2-6; CDR3 DNA: TGCGCCAGCAGCTTCACGGTCCCTGGGGCCAACGTCCTGACTTTC; CDR3 protein: CASSFTVPGANVLTF
clone size: many; V gene: TRBV12-3/TRBV12-4; D gene: -; J gene: TRBJ1-4; CDR3 DNA: TGTGCCAGCAGCGCTTGGGGGGGGAATGAAAAACTGTTTTTT; CDR3 protein: CASSAWGGNEKLFF
clone size: many; V gene: TRBV11-2; D gene: -; J gene: TRBJ1-2; CDR3 DNA: TGTGCCAGCAGCTCGCCAGGGAACTATGGCTACACCTTC; CDR3 protein: CASSSPGNYGYTF
clone size: -; V gene: TRBV6-1; D gene: -; J gene: TRBJ1-1; CDR3 DNA: TGTGCCAGCAGTGAATCGGCAGGGTGGCAAGCTTTCTTT; CDR3 protein: CASSESAGWQAFF
clone size: many; V gene: TRBV23-1; D gene: TRBD1; J gene: TRBJ2-7; CDR3 DNA: TGCGCCAGCAGTCAATCCGGACAGGGTTCATTGGACCGCGAGCAGTACTTC; CDR3 protein: CASSQSGQGSLDREQYF
clone size: few; V gene: TRBV7-2; D gene: -; J gene: TRBJ1-6; CDR3 DNA: TGTGCCAGCAGCTTAGGGGGGGAGCATTCACCCCTCCACTTT; CDR3 protein: CASSLGGEHSPLHF
clone size: many; V gene: TRBV5-1; D gene: -; J gene: TRBJ1-5; CDR3 DNA: TGCGCCAGCAGCTTGGTCCCCGGGACGAATCAGCCCCAGCATTTT; CDR3 protein: CASSLVPGTNQPQHF
clone size: many; V gene: TRBV20-1; D gene: -; J gene: TRBJ2-1; CDR3 DNA: TGCAGTGCCCGGCGGTGGGCCACATCCAATGAGCAGTTCTTC; CDR3 protein: CSARRWATSNEQFF
clone size: many; V gene: TRBV25-1; D gene: TRBD2; J gene: TRBJ2-7; CDR3 DNA: TGTGCCAGCAGTGAATACCTACTAGCGGGAGAGGGAGACGAGCAGTACTTC; CDR3 protein: CASSEYLLAGEGDEQYF
clone size: many; V gene: TRBV27; D gene: TRBD2; J gene: TRBJ2-7; CDR3 DNA: TGTGCCAGCGCACGTAAACTAGCGGCCCAAGTCTACGAGCAGTACTTC; CDR3 protein: CASARKLAAQVYEQYF
clone size: many; V gene: TRBV24-1; D gene: TRBD2; J gene: TRBJ2-1; CDR3 DNA: TGTGCCACCAGTGGTGGGAGGGCCCCCTACAATGAGCAGTTCTTC; CDR3 protein: CATSGGRAPYNEQFF
clone size: many; V gene: TRBV28; D gene: TRBD2; J gene: TRBJ2-1; CDR3 DNA: TGTGCCAGCACTAAAGCGGGAGCGTACAATGAGCAGTTCTTC; CDR3 protein: CASTKAGAYNEQFF
clone size: many; V gene: TRBV7-6; D gene: -; J gene: TRBJ2-1; CDR3 DNA: TGTGCCAGCAGCTTAGTTGGGGGGACTCATAGGAATGAGCAGTTCTTC; CDR3 protein: CASSLVGGTHRNEQFF
clone size: many; V gene: TRBV29-1; D gene: -; J gene: TRBJ2-5; CDR3 DNA: TGCAGCTCTCGTGGGGGATCTGGGGAGACCCAGTACTTC; CDR3 protein: CSSRGGSGETQYF
clone size: many; V gene: TRBV7-2; D gene: TRBD1; J gene: TRBJ2-4; CDR3 DNA: TGTGCCAGCAGCTCAGGGACAGGGTTGGGACAGAAAAACATTCAGTACTTC; CDR3 protein: CASSSGTGLGQKNIQYF
clone size: many; V gene: TRBV7-2; D gene: TRBD1; J gene: TRBJ2-5; CDR3 DNA: TGTGCCAGCAGCTTAGCGACAGGGGGCGGGCAAGAGACCCAGTACTTC; CDR3 protein: CASSLATGGGQETQYF
clone size: many; V gene: TRBV3-1; D gene: -; J gene: TRBJ1-2; CDR3 DNA: TGTGCCAGCAGCCAACAGGATTTTGGGGGCTATGGCTACACCTTC; CDR3 protein: CASSQQDFGGYGYTF
clone size: many; V gene: TRBV9; D gene: TRBD2; J gene: TRBJ2-1; CDR3 DNA: TGTGCCAGCAGCGCTGGGACTAGCGGTGAGCAGTTCTTC; CDR3 protein: CASSAGTSGEQFF
clone size: many; V gene: TRBV30; D gene: -; J gene: TRBJ2-1; CDR3 DNA: TGTGCCTGGAGTGTCGGCGGTGAGCAGTTCTTC; CDR3 protein: CAWSVGGEQFF
clone size: many; V gene: TRBV5-1; D gene: TRBD2; J gene: TRBJ2-1; CDR3 DNA: TGCGCCAGCAGCTTGGACACAGCGGGAGAGCAGTTCTTC; CDR3 protein: CASSLDTAGEQFF
clone size: -; V gene: TRBV6-1; D gene: -; J gene: TRBJ2-1; CDR3 DNA: TGTGCCAGCAGTGGAACTAGTAGGTCCTACAATGAGCAGTTCTTC; CDR3 protein: CASSGTSRSYNEQFF
clone size: many; V gene: TRBV29-1; D gene: TRBD2; J gene: TRBJ2-5; CDR3 DNA: TGCAGCGTTGCCCCTAGCGGGATTGCAGAGACCCAGTACTTC; CDR3 protein: CSVAPSGIAETQYF
clone size: many; V gene: TRBV20-1; D gene: TRBD1; J gene: TRBJ2-7; CDR3 DNA: TGCAGTGCCCCGGGACAGGGGGCAAACGAGCAGTACTTC; CDR3 protein: CSAPGQGANEQYF
clone size: -; V gene: TRBV7-9; D gene: TRBD2; J gene: TRBJ2-1; CDR3 DNA: TGTGCCAGCAGCTTAAGGGGAGCGGGAGCAATAAATGAGCAGTTCTTC; CDR3 protein: CASSLRGAGAINEQFF
clone size: -; V gene: TRBV2; D gene: TRBD2; J gene: TRBJ2-1; CDR3 DNA: TGTGCCAGCAGGCCTAGCGGGAACAATGAGCAGTTCTTC; CDR3 protein: CASRPSGNNEQFF
clone size: many; V gene: TRBV19; D gene: -; J gene: TRBJ2-3; CDR3 DNA: TGTGCCAGTAGTACAGGCGATACGCAGTATTTT; CDR3 protein: CASSTGDTQYF
clone size: many; V gene: TRBV12-3/TRBV12-4; D gene: TRBD1; J gene: TRBJ1-1; CDR3 DNA: TGTGCCAGCAGTTGGGACAGGGGGCCTGGCACTGAAGCTTTCTTT; CDR3 protein: CASSWDRGPGTEAFF
clone size: many; V gene: TRBV3-1; D gene: -; J gene: TRBJ2-1; CDR3 DNA: TGTGCCAGCAGCTGGGCAATAGACCCGAACAGCCTAAAGCTGGGGACCGAGCAGTTCTTC; CDR3 protein: CASSWAIDPNSLKLGTEQFF
clone size: many; V gene: TRBV6-2/TRBV6-3; D gene: -; J gene: TRBJ2-7; CDR3 DNA: TGTGCCAGCAGTTACAGGCACCCGATAGGGTTCTACGAGCAGTACTTC; CDR3 protein: CASSYRHPIGFYEQYF
clone size: many; V gene: TRBV20-1; D gene: -; J gene: TRBJ2-2; CDR3 DNA: TGCAGTGCTAGAGATTATGGAGGGAACACCGGGGAGCTGTTTTTT; CDR3 protein: CSARDYGGNTGELFF
clone size: many; V gene: TRBV12-3/TRBV12-4; D gene: TRBD2; J gene: TRBJ2-5; CDR3 DNA: TGTGCCAGCAGTTTGGGCCTAGCGGGAGCGGGGGGAGAGACCCAGTACTTC; CDR3 protein: CASSLGLAGAGGETQYF
clone size: few; V gene: TRBV29-1; D gene: TRBD1; J gene: TRBJ2-5; CDR3 DNA: TGCAGCGTTGAATTACTGGGACAGGGGAACCAAGAGACCCAGTACTTC; CDR3 protein: CSVELLGQGNQETQYF
clone size: many; V gene: TRBV24-1; D gene: -; J gene: TRBJ2-1; CDR3 DNA: TGTGCCACCAGTGATACCATCAGTATAAATGAGCAGTTCTTC; CDR3 protein: CATSDTISINEQFF
clone size: many; V gene: TRBV6-5; D gene: -; J gene: TRBJ2-7; CDR3 DNA: TGTGCCAGCAGTTACGGGAATAGCCTTGGGGACGAGCAGTACTTC; CDR3 protein: CASSYGNSLGDEQYF
clone size: many; V gene: TRBV5-1; D gene: -; J gene: TRBJ2-7; CDR3 DNA: TGCGCCAGCAGCTTGTTTCCAGGGAGTAACAACGAGCAGTACTTC; CDR3 protein: CASSLFPGSNNEQYF
clone size: -; V gene: TRBV6-1; D gene: TRBD1; J gene: TRBJ1-1; CDR3 DNA: TGTGCCAGCACTAAACAGGGGCCCAGCACTGAAGCTTTCTTT; CDR3 protein: CASTKQGPSTEAFF
clone size: many; V gene: TRBV6-1; D gene: -; J gene: TRBJ2-5; CDR3 DNA: TGTGCCAGCAGTGAGGTGGGGGAGACCCAGTACTTC; CDR3 protein: CASSEVGETQYF